These 23 T cell receptor beta chains were sequenced from one sample in a study of blood T cell repertoires in COVID-19. Assay used: immunoSEQ multiplex PCR; TCRdb lists only in-frame clones, some missing. The sample records about 310,000 clones, around 90% being singletons. The sequenced sample was PBMCs or T cells enriched from blood (not recorded which). The receptor source for this set is a woman between 18 and 29 years old who had recovered from COVID-19.

The J gene is TRBJ2-1, the V gene TRBV28, with TRBD2 matching 8 bases. After removal of 5 bases from V and 4 bases from J, the junction contained 7 bases not matched to a gene. The germline CDR1 and CDR2 sequences are MDHEN and SYDVKM. CDR3 length equals 15 residues. The CDR3 reads CASSPRASGYNEQFF. The CDR3 coding sequence is TGTGCCAGCAGTCCACGGGCTAGCGGGTACAATGAGCAGTTCTTC.

V usage is TRBV12-2 and J usage is TRBJ2-2; the DNA was not used to check the table's D call, TRBD2. TRBV12-2 is a listed pseudogene. The CDR3 spans 18 residues. The CDR3 region is CASRLARKRGLNTGELFF. In DNA, the CDR3 is TGTGCAAGTCGCTTAGCCCGGAAAAGGGGACTGAACACCGGGGAGCTGTTTTTT.

The rearrangement links TRBV4-3 to TRBJ1-1; tentatively, D is TRBD1 (6 bases). CDR1 and CDR2 from the germline V gene are LGHNA and YSLEER. CDR3 length equals 13 residues. V lost 5 bases and J 4 bases, leaving 11 bases between the germline ends. The CDR3 spells CASSFRGGTEAFF. CDR3 DNA sequence: TGCGCCAGCAGCTTTCGAGGGGGCACTGAAGCTTTCTTT.

This clone was seen only once. The chain carries TRBV11-3 and TRBJ1-1; weak D call: TRBD1 (6 bases). V lost 0 bases and J 1 base, leaving 9 bases between the germline ends. The CDR3 totals 15 residues. Germline CDR1 and CDR2: SGHNT and YENEEA. The CDR3 bases are TGTGCCAGCAGCTTAGACGGGGGGCCGAACACTGAAGCTTTCTTT. It yields the protein CASSLDGGPNTEAFF.

The V call is TRBV7-2, the J call TRBJ1-2; D not certain. The germline gives CDR1 SGHTA, CDR2 FQGNSA. The V end was cut by 5 bases, the J end by 0 bases, with 19 bases between. The CDR3 covers 17 residues. CDR3 bases: TGTGCCAGCAGCCTGGGGAGGACCGGAACTTCTAACTATGGCTACACCTTC. Protein sequence: CASSLGRTGTSNYGYTF.

The gene calls are TRBV18 and TRBJ1-1, with D possibly being TRBD1 (5 bases). The length of the CDR3 is 14 residues. Germline values: CDR1 KGHSH, CDR2 LQKENI. V was cut by 2 bases and J by 3 bases, with 10 bases left in between. CDR3 nucleotides: TGTGCCAGCTCACCAACCAGGGAGGACACTGAAGCTTTCTTT. Amino acids: CASSPTREDTEAFF.

The rearrangement uses TRBV29-1 and TRBJ2-1, with a possible D match to TRBD2 (7 bases). The germline CDR1 and CDR2 sequences are SQVTM and ANQGSEA. Trimming shortened V by 8 bases and J by 3 bases, and 17 bases separated the two germline ends. The CDR3 has 14 residues. The CDR3 region has the DNA TGCAGCACCGAGGGGGGGCTAGTCTACAATGAGCAGTTCTTC. The encoded protein is CSTEGGLVYNEQFF.

The DNA for the CDR3 is TGTGCCAGCAGTATAGGGGGTAACTATGGCTACACCTTC. This sequence encodes CASSIGGNYGYTF. The rearrangement joins TRBV28 to TRBJ1-2, with D tentatively TRBD1 (6 bases). Germline CDR1 is MDHEN and CDR2 is SYDVKM. Trimming pared 5 bases from V and 1 base from J, leaving 8 bases between. The CDR3 is 13 amino acids.

This rearrangement joins TRBV19 to TRBJ1-1; 9 nucleotides match TRBD1. The germline V gene has CDR1 LNHDA and CDR2 SQIVND (reference sequence). V was clipped by 6 bases and J by 5 bases; unmatched bases: 13. The CDR3 is made up of 16 amino acids. The CDR3 sequence is CASSGRRTGVGTEAFF. Written as DNA, the CDR3 is TGTGCCAGTAGCGGCCGCCGGACAGGGGTCGGAACTGAAGCTTTCTTT. Full variable domain (missing parts from reference TRBV19 and TRBJ1-1): DGGITQSPKYLFRKEGQNVTLSCEQNLNHDAMYWYRQDPGQGLRLIYYSQIVNDFQKGDIAEGYSVSREKKESFPLTVTSAQKNPTAFYLCASSGRRTGVGTEAFFGQGTRLTVV.

This chain links TRBV19 with TRBJ2-7; perhaps TRBD1 as D (6 bases). The germline CDR1 and CDR2 sequences are LNHDA and SQIVND (reference sequence). The CDR3 is 13 residues long. V gave up 5 bases and J gave up 6 bases, with 14 bases separating them. The CDR3 DNA is TGTGCCAGTAGTTCCACAGCAGGGGTCGAGCAGTACTTC. This codes for CASSSTAGVEQYF.

V gene TRBV28 combines with J gene TRBJ2-3, with 8 positions matching TRBD1. Germline V CDR1 and CDR2: MDHEN, SYDVKM. J gave up 7 bases and V 3 bases, and 9 bases lay outside the gene matches. There are 15 residues in the CDR3. The CDR3 loop reads CASSFRDRRLHTQYF. CDR3 in DNA: TGTGCCAGCAGTTTCCGGGACAGGAGGCTCCATACGCAGTATTTT.

This clone was seen just once. The V and J genes are TRBV24-1 and TRBJ2-6; D is perhaps TRBD1 (5 bases). Trimming pared 5 bases from V and 0 bases from J, leaving 7 bases between. The CDR3 contains 15 residues. Germline V gives CDR1 KGHDR, CDR2 SFDVKD. CDR3 nucleotides: TGTGCCACCAGTGCGACAGACTCTGGGGCCAACGTCCTGACTTTC. Protein: CATSATDSGANVLTF.

The chain is built from TRBV13 and TRBJ2-7, with D possibly being TRBD1 (6 bases). With 5 bases removed from V and 2 bases from J, the gap between germline ends came to 10 bases. The CDR3 length is 13 residues. In germline, CDR1 is PRHDT, CDR2 FYEKMQ (reference sequence). DNA of the CDR3: TGTGCCAGCAGCCTGACAGGCGCCTACGAGCAGTACTTC. Residues: CASSLTGAYEQYF.

The chain carries TRBV7-3 and TRBJ2-5, with 9 bases aligning to TRBD1. The CDR3 loop spans 16 amino acids. Germline-derived CDR1 and CDR2 are SGHTA and FQGTGA. V trimming: 4 bases; J trimming: 4 bases; junction bases outside the gene matches: 10. The CDR3 region has the DNA TGTGCCAGCAGCTCACTAGGGACAGGGAATCGAGAGACCCAGTACTTC. Residues: CASSSLGTGNRETQYF.

As concerns this clone: Other DNA sequences of this sample code for an identical CDR3. The chain carries TRBV12-3 or TRBV12-4 and TRBJ2-5; D is undetermined. V gave up 5 bases and J gave up 2 bases, with 3 bases separating them. This CDR3 comprises 11 residues. CDR3 coding DNA: TGTGCCAGCAGTCCTCAAGAGACCCAGTACTTC. Translated, it gives CASSPQETQYF.

The chain combines TRBV5-1 with TRBJ1-6; 10 positions agree with TRBD1. The CDR3 runs 15 residues. The germline V gene has CDR1 SGHRS and CDR2 YFSETQ. V trimming: 2 bases; J trimming: 10 bases; junction bases outside the gene matches: 6. The CDR3 coding sequence is TGCGCCAGCAGCTTAGAGGGACAGGGGAGGTCACCCCTCCACTTT. Amino acid sequence: CASSLEGQGRSPLHF.

This clone has a single count. The chain employs TRBV11-2 and TRBJ2-7, with a weak D call TRBD2 (5 bases). The CDR3 consists of 13 residues. Deletions cut 6 bases from V and 5 bases from J, with 14 bases between. The germline CDR1 and CDR2 sequences are SGHAT and FQNNGV. In DNA, the CDR3 is TGTGCCAGCAGTCTAGGAGGTGGGGACGAGCAGTACTTC. Its translation is CASSLGGGDEQYF. Looking up the rest from reference TRBV11-2 and TRBJ2-7 gives the full variable domain: EAGVAQSPRYKIIEKRQSVAFWCNPISGHATLYWYQQILGQGPKLLIQFQNNGVVDDSQLPKDRFSAERLKGVDSTLKIQPAKLEDSAVYLCASSLGGGDEQYFGPGTRLTVT.

The rearrangement joins TRBV7-2 to TRBJ1-1, with D possibly being TRBD1 (5 bases). This CDR3 is 12 amino acids long. The germline V gene encodes CDR1 SGHTA and CDR2 FQGNSA. V lost 9 bases and J 1 base, leaving 9 bases between the germline ends. The CDR3 protein is CASSTENTEAFF. CDR3 DNA: TGTGCCAGTTCGACAGAGAACACTGAAGCTTTCTTT.

This chain joins TRBV6-5 and TRBJ1-4; a weak D match, TRBD1 (5 bases). V lost 3 bases, J lost 0 bases, and 8 bases lay in between. The CDR3 spans 15 residues. Germline assignment: CDR1 MNHEY and CDR2 SVGAGI. CDR3 nucleotides: TGTGCCAGCAGTTATCAGGGTTCAACTAATGAAAAACTGTTTTTT. The encoded protein is CASSYQGSTNEKLFF.

CDR3 sequence: CASSPGTSGRYYNEQFF. In DNA form, the CDR3 reads TGCGCCAGCAGCCCCGGGACTAGCGGCCGATACTACAATGAGCAGTTCTTC. The gene calls are TRBV4-1 and TRBJ2-1; the match to TRBD2 covers 11 bases. Germline trimming cut 4 bases from V and 3 bases from J; bases unmatched to any gene: 8. Germline loops: CDR1 MGHRA, CDR2 YSYEKL. The CDR3 length is 17 residues.

The chain couples TRBV4-2 to TRBJ2-1; 10 bases match TRBD2. This CDR3 is 15 amino acids long. The V segment lost 2 bases and the J segment 5 bases; nucleotides outside the gene matches: 3. Germline CDR1 and CDR2: LGHNA and YNFKEQ. CDR3 sequence reads: CASSQRAGGNNEQFF. The CDR3 nucleotides read TGTGCCAGCAGCCAAAGAGCGGGAGGGAACAATGAGCAGTTCTTC.

This clone was observed a single time. The chain carries TRBV5-3 and TRBJ2-7, with 7 bases aligning to TRBD1. TRBV5-3 is labeled an ORF, and its function is uncertain. The V gene end was trimmed by 6 bases and the J gene end by 1 base; junction bases not matched to a gene: 7. The CDR3 has 14 amino acids. CDR3 nucleotide sequence: TGTGCCAGAATCGGGACAGAGAAATCCTACGAGCAGTACTTC. Its translation is CARIGTEKSYEQYF.

With respect to this clone: Other nucleotide sequences in the sample specify the same CDR3. J is TRBJ2-5 and V is TRBV5-4; D may be TRBD2 (6 bases). V was shortened by 2 bases and J by 4 bases, with 9 bases between the two germline ends. CDR3 size: 13 residues. The germline V gene encodes CDR1 SGHNT and CDR2 YYREEE (reference sequence). CDR3 region: CASSLPGGETQYF. The CDR3, as DNA: TGTGCCAGCAGCTTACCCGGGGGAGAGACCCAGTACTTC.